Following are 16 T cell receptor beta chains from one sample sequenced in a study of graft-versus-host responses after intestinal transplantation. The repertoire was sequenced with immunoSEQ multiplex PCR; TCRdb's copy has only in-frame clones and lacks some. The data show 90,000 to 130,000 clones, more than 90% seen once. Antigens of these TCRs are unknown. Here the sequenced sample was unstimulated CD4+ T cells sorted from spleen or lymph node cells, taken before transplant. These receptors all come from a human donor who was the organ donor for an intestinal transplant.

A remark on this clone: The same CDR3 arises from other DNA sequences in this sample as well. The CDR3 DNA reads as TGTGCCAGCAAAAGCGAACTAGCCAAAAACATTCAGTACTTC. Its translation: CASKSELAKNIQYF. The genes are TRBV27 and TRBJ2-4; no reliable D call. Germline V CDR1 and CDR2: MNHEY, SMNVEV (reference sequence). The ends were cut back, 7 bases at V and 0 bases at J, with 10 bases in the middle. The CDR3 length is 14 residues.

The rearrangement joins TRBV2 to TRBJ2-5; D call uncertain. V was shortened by 8 bases and J by 2 bases, with 12 bases between the two germline ends. Looked up from germline, CDR1 is SNHLY and CDR2 is FYNNEI. The CDR3 loop spans 13 amino acids. The CDR3 reads CASHRVIQETQYF. As DNA, the CDR3 is TGTGCCAGCCATCGGGTCATACAAGAGACCCAGTACTTC. The full variable domain, in which reference TRBV2 and TRBJ2-5 provide the parts outside the CDR3, is EPEVTQTPSHQVTQMGQEVILRCVPISNHLYFYWYRQILGQKVEFLVSFYNNEISEKSEIFDDQFSVERPDGSNFTLKIRSTKLEDSAMYFCASHRVIQETQYFGPGTRLLVL.

The V call is TRBV5-6, the J call TRBJ1-2; D unresolved. The V end was cut by 7 bases, the J end by 4 bases, with 17 bases between. The germline CDR1 and CDR2 sequences are SGHDT and YYEEEE. The CDR3 loop spans 14 amino acids. The CDR3 bases are TGTGCCAGCGTCGGGGTGGCCCAAAGCTATGGCTACACCTTC. Protein product: CASVGVAQSYGYTF.

The gene calls are TRBV28 and TRBJ1-5; D is possibly TRBD1 (6 bases). V was cut by 6 bases and J by 6 bases, with 12 bases left in between. Germline CDR1 MDHEN, CDR2 SYDVKM. This CDR3 has 13 residues. The CDR3 spells CASSMRGGQPQHF. CDR3 bases: TGTGCCAGCAGCATGAGGGGGGGTCAGCCCCAGCATTTT.

The V gene is TRBV7-9, the J gene TRBJ1-2; D unresolved. V was shortened by 3 bases and J by 5 bases, with 10 bases between the two germline ends. The CDR3 runs to 13 residues. CDR1 is SEHNR, CDR2 FQNEAQ, per germline (reference sequence). The CDR3 region is CASSFNGGYGYTF. The CDR3 bases are TGTGCCAGCAGCTTTAACGGAGGGTATGGCTACACCTTC.

CDR3 DNA sequence: TGTGCCAGCAGCCAAGACGGAGCAGATACGCAGTATTTT. Translated, it gives CASSQDGADTQYF. The chain links TRBV4-2 to TRBJ2-3; the D is unclear. This CDR3 region has 13 residues. Germline CDR1 is LGHNA and CDR2 is YNFKEQ. Trimming pared 0 bases from V and 4 bases from J, leaving 5 bases between.

The chain uses TRBV19 and TRBJ1-3; 7 positions agree with TRBD1. This CDR3 is 14 amino acids long. Germline V gene lookup returns CDR1 LNHDA and CDR2 SQIVND (reference sequence). The J segment lost 4 bases and the V segment lost 5 bases, leaving 5 bases of the junction unmatched. CDR3 bases: TGTGCCAGTAGTGACAGGGCCGCCGGAAACACCATATATTTT. Protein product: CASSDRAAGNTIYF.

The gene calls are TRBV5-1 and TRBJ2-1, with D perhaps TRBD1 (5 bases). The ends were cut back, 0 bases at V and 9 bases at J, with 13 bases in the middle. Germline V lookup: CDR1 SGHRS, CDR2 YFSETQ. This CDR3 region has 14 residues. In nucleotides, the CDR3 is TGCGCCAGCAGCTTGGAGGCCAGGGCTACTGAGCAGTTCTTC. It translates to CASSLEARATEQFF. Drawing the rest from reference TRBV5-1 and TRBJ2-1, the complete variable domain is KAGVTQTPRYLIKTRGQQVTLSCSPISGHRSVSWYQQTPGQGLQFLFEYFSETQRNKGNFPGRFSGRQFSNSRSEMNVSTLELGDSALYLCASSLEARATEQFFGPGTRLTVL.

The chain combines TRBV19 with TRBJ1-1; possible D gene TRBD1, 6 bases. Trimming took off 5 bases at V and 1 base at J, with 14 bases between the two ends. Germline values: CDR1 LNHDA, CDR2 SQIVND (reference sequence). The CDR3 runs 15 residues. CDR3 loop: CASSDQGWGNTEAFF. The CDR3, as DNA: TGTGCCAGTAGTGATCAGGGGTGGGGGAACACTGAAGCTTTCTTT.

The DNA for the CDR3 is TGCGCCAGCAGCTTAACACAGGGTTCTAATGAAAAACTGTTTTTT. As protein: CASSLTQGSNEKLFF. This chain joins TRBV5-1 and TRBJ1-4, with D possibly matching TRBD1 (6 bases). Germline V gives CDR1 SGHRS, CDR2 YFSETQ. This CDR3 spans 15 amino acids. V was pared by 2 bases and J by 3 bases, with 11 bases between.

This clone was recorded once. V usage is TRBV7-2 and J usage is TRBJ1-1; D not resolved. V shed 5 bases and J shed 1 base, with 8 bases lying between them. This CDR3 region has 13 residues. Germline CDR1 SGHTA, CDR2 FQGNSA. The CDR3 sequence is CASSLGENTEAFF. The DNA of the CDR3 is TGTGCCAGCAGCCTTGGGGAGAACACTGAAGCTTTCTTT.

In this sample, this clone turned up once. V is TRBV5-1 and J is TRBJ1-3; perhaps TRBD1 as D (6 bases). This CDR3 comprises 16 residues. CDR1 is SGHRS, CDR2 YFSETQ, per germline. Trimming took 4 bases from V and 0 from J, leaving 14 bases between them. The CDR3 nucleotides are TGCGCCAGCAGCCCGGGACACGGCCCCTCTGGAAACACCATATATTTT. This sequence encodes CASSPGHGPSGNTIYF.

V and J are TRBV4-1 and TRBJ2-3, with unresolved D. Germline V gene data show CDR1 as MGHRA and CDR2 as YSYEKL. This CDR3 spans 16 amino acids. V dropped 1 base and J dropped 2 bases, with 13 bases sitting between them. For the CDR3, the DNA is TGCGCCAGCAGCCAAGTTCTAAGTTTCACCACAGATACGCAGTATTTT. Amino acids: CASSQVLSFTTDTQYF.

This clone has only one observation. The CDR3 region is CASSLVVAGEQYF. The CDR3 nucleotides read TGTGCCAGCAGCTTGGTGGTAGCTGGTGAGCAGTACTTC. The chain uses TRBV5-4 and TRBJ2-7; D unclear. This CDR3 contains 13 residues. Germline V gene sequence: CDR1 SGHNT, CDR2 YYREEE (reference sequence). Between the trimmed V and J ends, which lost 0 bases and 7 bases, there was a span of 11 bases.

As for this clone: The same CDR3 arises from other DNA sequences in this sample as well. The gene calls are TRBV7-2 and TRBJ2-1; 9 positions match TRBD2. Germline loops: CDR1 SGHTA, CDR2 FQGNSA. The CDR3 has 15 amino acids. Trimming took 1 base from V and 4 from J; bases not matched to a gene: 2. CDR3 region: CASSLVAGVYNEQFF. CDR3 DNA: TGTGCCAGCAGCTTAGTAGCGGGGGTATACAATGAGCAGTTCTTC.

The CDR3 sequence: CASSPGTKSNQPQHF. Written as DNA, the CDR3 is TGTGCCAGCAGTCCCGGGACGAAGAGCAATCAGCCCCAGCATTTT. This chain connects TRBV2 to TRBJ1-5; a possible D gene is TRBD1 (5 bases). Germline CDR1 reads SNHLY; CDR2 reads FYNNEI. The V end lost 5 bases, the J end lost 1 base, and 12 bases lay between the germline ends. The CDR3 extends over 15 amino acids. Full variable domain (outside the CDR3, taken from reference TRBV2 and TRBJ1-5): EPEVTQTPSHQVTQMGQEVILRCVPISNHLYFYWYRQILGQKVEFLVSFYNNEISEKSEIFDDQFSVERPDGSNFTLKIRSTKLEDSAMYFCASSPGTKSNQPQHFGDGTRLSIL.